This T cell receptor beta chain was captured in a study of tumor and adjacent non-tumor tissue in lung cancer. The CDR3 totals 15 residues. The germline gives CDR1 SGHNT, CDR2 YENEEA. Deletions cut 1 base from V and 6 bases from J, with 14 bases between. No cell sorting was done before RNA was extracted from the tissue. This non-tumor lung sample came from over 3 cm beyond the tumor edge. A modified ARM-PCR protocol with three rounds of nested PCR amplified TCRbeta. One entry per CDR3 protein, called by TCRdb with MiXCR from the multiplex PCR reads. The table has 35,000 to 50,000 distinct CDR3 sequences, 60% seen once.

The sequenced sample was distant non-tumor lung tissue. The V and J genes are TRBV11-3 and TRBJ2-3, with D possibly being TRBD2 (6 bases). This clonotype was obtained from a man aged 50-59 years with non-small cell lung cancer. DNA of the CDR3: TGTGCCAGCAGCTTAGGCGGGGTCGGCGCGGATACGCAGTATTTT. It translates to CASSLGGVGADTQYF.